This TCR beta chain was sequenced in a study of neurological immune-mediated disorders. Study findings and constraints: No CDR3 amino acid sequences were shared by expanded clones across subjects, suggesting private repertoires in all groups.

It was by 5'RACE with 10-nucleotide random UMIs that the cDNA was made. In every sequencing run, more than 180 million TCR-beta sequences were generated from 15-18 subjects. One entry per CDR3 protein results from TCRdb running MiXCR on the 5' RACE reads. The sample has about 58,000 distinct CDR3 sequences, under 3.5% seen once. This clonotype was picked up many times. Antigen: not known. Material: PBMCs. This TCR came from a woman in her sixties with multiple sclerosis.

CDR3 sequence reads: CASILLEGGSPLHF. DNA for the CDR3: TGTGCCAGCATCTTGTTGGAGGGAGGTTCACCCCTCCACTTT. The chain uses TRBV27 and TRBJ1-6; D not certain. The CDR3 spans 14 residues. V lost 7 bases and J lost 9, with 16 bases in between. Germline V CDR1 and CDR2: MNHEY, SMNVEV (reference sequence).